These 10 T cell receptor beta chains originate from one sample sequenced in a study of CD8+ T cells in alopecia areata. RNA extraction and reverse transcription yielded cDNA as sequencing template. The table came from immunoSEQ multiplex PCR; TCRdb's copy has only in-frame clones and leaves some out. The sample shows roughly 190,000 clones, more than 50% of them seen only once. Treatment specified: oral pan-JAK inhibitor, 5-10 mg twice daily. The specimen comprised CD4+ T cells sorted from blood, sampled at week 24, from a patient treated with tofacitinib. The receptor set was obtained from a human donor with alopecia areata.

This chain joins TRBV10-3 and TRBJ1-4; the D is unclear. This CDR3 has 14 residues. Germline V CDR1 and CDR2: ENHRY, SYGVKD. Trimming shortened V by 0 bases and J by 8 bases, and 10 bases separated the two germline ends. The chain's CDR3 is CAISESGFGEKLFF. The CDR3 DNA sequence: TGTGCCATCAGTGAGTCGGGGTTTGGGGAAAAACTGTTTTTT.

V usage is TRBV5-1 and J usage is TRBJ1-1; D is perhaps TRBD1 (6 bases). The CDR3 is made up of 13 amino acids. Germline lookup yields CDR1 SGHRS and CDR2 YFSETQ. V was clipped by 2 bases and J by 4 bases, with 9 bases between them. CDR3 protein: CASSLAGVTEAFF. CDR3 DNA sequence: TGCGCCAGCAGCTTAGCAGGGGTCACTGAAGCTTTCTTT.

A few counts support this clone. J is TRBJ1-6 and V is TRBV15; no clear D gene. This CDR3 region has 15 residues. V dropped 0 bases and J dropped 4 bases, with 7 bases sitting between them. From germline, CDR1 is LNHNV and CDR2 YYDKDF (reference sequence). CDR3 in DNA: TGTGCCACCAGCAGAGACAGCCTTTATAATTCACCCCTCCACTTT. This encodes CATSRDSLYNSPLHF.

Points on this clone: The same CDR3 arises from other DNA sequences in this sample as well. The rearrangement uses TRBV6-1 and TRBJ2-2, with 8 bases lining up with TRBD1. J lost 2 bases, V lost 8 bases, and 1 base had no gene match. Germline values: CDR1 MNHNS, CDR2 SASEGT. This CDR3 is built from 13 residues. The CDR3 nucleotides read TGTGCCAGCGACAGGGGAAACACCGGGGAGCTGTTTTTT. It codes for CASDRGNTGELFF.

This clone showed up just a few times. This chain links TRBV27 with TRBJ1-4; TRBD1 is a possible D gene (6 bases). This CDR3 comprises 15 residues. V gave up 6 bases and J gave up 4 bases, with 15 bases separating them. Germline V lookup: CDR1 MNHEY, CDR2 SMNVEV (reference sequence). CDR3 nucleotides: TGTGCCAGCAGCTCCCTGGGGGGGCGTAATGAAAAACTGTTTTTT. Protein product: CASSSLGGRNEKLFF.

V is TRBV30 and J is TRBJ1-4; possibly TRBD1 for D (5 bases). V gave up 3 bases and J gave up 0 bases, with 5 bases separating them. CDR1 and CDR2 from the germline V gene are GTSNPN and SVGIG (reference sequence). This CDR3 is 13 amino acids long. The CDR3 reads CAWRTATNEKLFF. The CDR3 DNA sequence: TGTGCCTGGAGGACAGCAACTAATGAAAAACTGTTTTTT.

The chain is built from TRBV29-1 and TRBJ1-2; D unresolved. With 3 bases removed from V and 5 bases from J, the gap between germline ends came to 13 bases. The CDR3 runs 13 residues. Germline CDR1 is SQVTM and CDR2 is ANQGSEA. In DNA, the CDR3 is TGCAGCGTTGACGACCCAGGATTGTATGGCTACACCTTC. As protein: CSVDDPGLYGYTF.

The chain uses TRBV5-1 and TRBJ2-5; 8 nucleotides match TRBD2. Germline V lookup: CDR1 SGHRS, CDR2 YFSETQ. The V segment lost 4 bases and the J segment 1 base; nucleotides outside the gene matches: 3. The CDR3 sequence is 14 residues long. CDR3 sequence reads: CASSTGLAQETQYF. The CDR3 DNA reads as TGCGCCAGCAGCACCGGACTAGCCCAAGAGACCCAGTACTTC.

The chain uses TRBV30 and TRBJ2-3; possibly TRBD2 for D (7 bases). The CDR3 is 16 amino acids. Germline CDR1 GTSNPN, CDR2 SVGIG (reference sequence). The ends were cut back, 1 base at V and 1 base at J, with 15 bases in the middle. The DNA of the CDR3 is TGTGCCTGGAGTGACGCCCTAGGGGGGGGCACAGATACGCAGTATTTT. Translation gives CAWSDALGGGTDTQYF.

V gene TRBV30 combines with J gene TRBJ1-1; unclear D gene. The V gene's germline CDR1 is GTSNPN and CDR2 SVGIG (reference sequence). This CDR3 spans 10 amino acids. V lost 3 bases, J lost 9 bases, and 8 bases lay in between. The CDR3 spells CAWRHAQAFF. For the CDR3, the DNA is TGTGCCTGGAGGCACGCTCAAGCTTTCTTT.